The T cell receptor beta chain described here comes from a study of CD8 T cells in ankylosing spondylitis. Study-wide results and caveats: Some motif variants had been reported before (in reactive arthritis synovial fluid and blood). What appeared characteristic of ankylosing spondylitis blood was a TCR beta motif of seven to nine highly homologous variants. A CD8+ phenotype characterized the disease-linked clones, which were relatively rare in peripheral blood. Clones linked to disease were reported to show significant enrichment in matched ankylosing spondylitis synovial fluid.

CDR3 length equals 12 residues. Germline V lookup: CDR1 DFQATT, CDR2 SNEGSKA (reference sequence). Trimming removed 6 bases at V and 7 bases at J, with 12 bases between. Quantitative barcoded 5'-RACE was used to prepare TCR beta libraries. One entry per CDR3 protein results from TCRdb running MiXCR on the 5' RACE reads. The profile covers 670,000 or so distinct CDR3 sequences, with roughly 20% appearing a single time and about 19% taken by the ten largest. As concerns this clonotype: Antigen: not known.

The sequenced material came from blood, either unsorted or a sorted T cell fraction (not recorded which). The V gene is TRBV20-1, the J gene TRBJ2-2; the D is unclear. The receptor was derived from a male donor with ankylosing spondylitis. The CDR3 loop is CSAQKDGGELFF. The CDR3 nucleotides are TGCAGTGCCCAGAAGGACGGCGGGGAGCTGTTTTTT.